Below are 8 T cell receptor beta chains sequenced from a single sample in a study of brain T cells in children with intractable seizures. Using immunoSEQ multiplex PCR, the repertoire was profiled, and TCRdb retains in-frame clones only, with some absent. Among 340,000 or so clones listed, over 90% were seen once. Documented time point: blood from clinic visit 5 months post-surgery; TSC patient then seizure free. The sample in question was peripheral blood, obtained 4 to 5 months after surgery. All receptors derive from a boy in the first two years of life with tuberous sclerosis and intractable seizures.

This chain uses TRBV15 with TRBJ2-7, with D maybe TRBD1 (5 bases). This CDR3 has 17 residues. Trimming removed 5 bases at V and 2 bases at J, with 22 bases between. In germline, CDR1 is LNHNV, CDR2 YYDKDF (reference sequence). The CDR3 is CATSSMAGGRDTYEQYF. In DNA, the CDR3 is TGTGCCACCAGCTCGATGGCCGGTGGCAGGGATACCTACGAGCAGTACTTC.

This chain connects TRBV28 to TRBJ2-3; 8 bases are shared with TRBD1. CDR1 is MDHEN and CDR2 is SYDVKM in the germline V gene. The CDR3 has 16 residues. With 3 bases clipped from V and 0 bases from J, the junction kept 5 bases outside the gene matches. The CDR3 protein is CASSFGQGLSTDTQYF. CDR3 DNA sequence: TGTGCCAGCAGTTTCGGACAGGGCCTAAGCACAGATACGCAGTATTTT.

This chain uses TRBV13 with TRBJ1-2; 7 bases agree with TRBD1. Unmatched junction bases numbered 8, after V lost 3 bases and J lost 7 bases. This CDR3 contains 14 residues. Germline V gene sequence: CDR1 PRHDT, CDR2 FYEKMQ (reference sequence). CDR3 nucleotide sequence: TGTGCCAGCAGCTTCCAGGGGGGCCTCGCTGGCTACACCTTC. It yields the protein CASSFQGGLAGYTF. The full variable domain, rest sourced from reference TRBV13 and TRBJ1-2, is AAGVIQSPRHLIKEKRETATLKCYPIPRHDTVYWYQQGPGQDPQFLISFYEKMQSDKGSIPDRFSAQQFSDYHSELNMSSLELGDSALYFCASSFQGGLAGYTFGSGTRLTVV.

The CDR3 protein is CASSFQPWGYNEQFF. In DNA, the CDR3 is TGCGCCAGCAGCTTTCAACCTTGGGGGTACAATGAGCAGTTCTTC. This sequence joins TRBV5-1 and TRBJ2-1, with D perhaps assigned TRBD1 or TRBD2 (5 bases each). V was cut by 2 bases and J by 4 bases, with 13 bases left in between. Looked up from germline, CDR1 is SGHRS and CDR2 is YFSETQ. This CDR3 comprises 15 residues.

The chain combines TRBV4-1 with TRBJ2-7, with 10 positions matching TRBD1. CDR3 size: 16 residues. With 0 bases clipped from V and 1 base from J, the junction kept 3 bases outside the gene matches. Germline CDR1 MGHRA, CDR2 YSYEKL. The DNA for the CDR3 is TGCGCCAGCAGCCAAGAGGACAGGGGGTTGTCCTACGAGCAGTACTTC. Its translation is CASSQEDRGLSYEQYF.

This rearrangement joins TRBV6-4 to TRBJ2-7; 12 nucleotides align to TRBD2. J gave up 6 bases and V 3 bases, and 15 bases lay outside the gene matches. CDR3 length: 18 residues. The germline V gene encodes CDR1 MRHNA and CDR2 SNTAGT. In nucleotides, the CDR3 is TGTGCCAGCAGTGAAGTGGTGCGGACTAGCGGGACTGTGGGCGAGCAGTACTTC. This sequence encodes CASSEVVRTSGTVGEQYF.

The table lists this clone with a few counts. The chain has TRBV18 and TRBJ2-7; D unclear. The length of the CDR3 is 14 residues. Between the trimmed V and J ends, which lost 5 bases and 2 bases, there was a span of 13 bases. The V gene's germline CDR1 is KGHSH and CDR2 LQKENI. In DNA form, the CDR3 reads TGTGCCAGCTCAGTTAGCCCTACCCCCTACGAGCAGTACTTC. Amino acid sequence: CASSVSPTPYEQYF. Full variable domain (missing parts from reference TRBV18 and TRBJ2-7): NAGVMQNPRHLVRRRGQEARLRCSPMKGHSHVYWYRQLPEEGLKFMVYLQKENIIDESGMPKERFSAEFPKEGPSILRIQQVVRGDSAAYFCASSVSPTPYEQYFGPGTRLTVT.

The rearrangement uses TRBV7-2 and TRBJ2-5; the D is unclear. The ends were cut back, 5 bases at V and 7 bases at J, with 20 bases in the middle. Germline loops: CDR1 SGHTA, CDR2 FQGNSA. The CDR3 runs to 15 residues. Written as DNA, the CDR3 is TGTGCCAGCAGCCGGACGGGCATAATAGAAGGGACCCAGTACTTC. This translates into CASSRTGIIEGTQYF.